This entry concerns a single T cell receptor beta chain. The entry originates in a study of shared clonotypes between healthy human individuals. Study summary: There were three CD4 naive, three CD4 memory, two CD8 naive and one CD8 memory plates per donor.

This CDR3 spans 17 amino acids. Germline loops: CDR1 MNHNS, CDR2 SASEGT. V gave up 4 bases and J gave up 0 bases; unmatched junction bases: 8. Measured with immunoSEQ multiplex PCR; TCRdb has only the in-frame clones, and not every one. Among a few million clones, over 90% were seen once, and the ten largest hold roughly 0.36%. The sample comprised naive CD4+ T cells from PBMCs. Subset here: CD45RA+ positively selected. The clonotype was recovered from a man aged 18 to 30 in good health. Some clones in this sample may be carry-over from other donors' samples. The chain links TRBV6-1 to TRBJ1-5; TRBD1 agrees at 8 bases. CDR3 residues: CASSVGSGTGSNQPQHF. As DNA, the CDR3 is TGTGCCAGCAGTGTAGGTAGCGGGACAGGTAGCAATCAGCCCCAGCATTTT.